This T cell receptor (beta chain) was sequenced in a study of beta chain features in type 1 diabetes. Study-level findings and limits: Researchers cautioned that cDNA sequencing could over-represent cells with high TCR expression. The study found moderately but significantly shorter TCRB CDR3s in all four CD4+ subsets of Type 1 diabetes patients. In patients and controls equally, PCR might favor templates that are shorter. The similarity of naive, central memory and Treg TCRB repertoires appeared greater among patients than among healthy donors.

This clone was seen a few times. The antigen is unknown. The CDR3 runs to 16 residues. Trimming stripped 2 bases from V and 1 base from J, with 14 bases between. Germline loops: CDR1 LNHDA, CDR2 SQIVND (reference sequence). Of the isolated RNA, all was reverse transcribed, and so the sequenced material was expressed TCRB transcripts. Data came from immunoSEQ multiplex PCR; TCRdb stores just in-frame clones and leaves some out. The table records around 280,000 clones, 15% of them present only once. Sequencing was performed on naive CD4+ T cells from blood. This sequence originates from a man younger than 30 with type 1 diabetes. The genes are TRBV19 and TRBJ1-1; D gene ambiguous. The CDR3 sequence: CASSIIGMTSNTEAFF. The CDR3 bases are TGTGCCAGTAGTATAATCGGGATGACATCGAACACTGAAGCTTTCTTT.